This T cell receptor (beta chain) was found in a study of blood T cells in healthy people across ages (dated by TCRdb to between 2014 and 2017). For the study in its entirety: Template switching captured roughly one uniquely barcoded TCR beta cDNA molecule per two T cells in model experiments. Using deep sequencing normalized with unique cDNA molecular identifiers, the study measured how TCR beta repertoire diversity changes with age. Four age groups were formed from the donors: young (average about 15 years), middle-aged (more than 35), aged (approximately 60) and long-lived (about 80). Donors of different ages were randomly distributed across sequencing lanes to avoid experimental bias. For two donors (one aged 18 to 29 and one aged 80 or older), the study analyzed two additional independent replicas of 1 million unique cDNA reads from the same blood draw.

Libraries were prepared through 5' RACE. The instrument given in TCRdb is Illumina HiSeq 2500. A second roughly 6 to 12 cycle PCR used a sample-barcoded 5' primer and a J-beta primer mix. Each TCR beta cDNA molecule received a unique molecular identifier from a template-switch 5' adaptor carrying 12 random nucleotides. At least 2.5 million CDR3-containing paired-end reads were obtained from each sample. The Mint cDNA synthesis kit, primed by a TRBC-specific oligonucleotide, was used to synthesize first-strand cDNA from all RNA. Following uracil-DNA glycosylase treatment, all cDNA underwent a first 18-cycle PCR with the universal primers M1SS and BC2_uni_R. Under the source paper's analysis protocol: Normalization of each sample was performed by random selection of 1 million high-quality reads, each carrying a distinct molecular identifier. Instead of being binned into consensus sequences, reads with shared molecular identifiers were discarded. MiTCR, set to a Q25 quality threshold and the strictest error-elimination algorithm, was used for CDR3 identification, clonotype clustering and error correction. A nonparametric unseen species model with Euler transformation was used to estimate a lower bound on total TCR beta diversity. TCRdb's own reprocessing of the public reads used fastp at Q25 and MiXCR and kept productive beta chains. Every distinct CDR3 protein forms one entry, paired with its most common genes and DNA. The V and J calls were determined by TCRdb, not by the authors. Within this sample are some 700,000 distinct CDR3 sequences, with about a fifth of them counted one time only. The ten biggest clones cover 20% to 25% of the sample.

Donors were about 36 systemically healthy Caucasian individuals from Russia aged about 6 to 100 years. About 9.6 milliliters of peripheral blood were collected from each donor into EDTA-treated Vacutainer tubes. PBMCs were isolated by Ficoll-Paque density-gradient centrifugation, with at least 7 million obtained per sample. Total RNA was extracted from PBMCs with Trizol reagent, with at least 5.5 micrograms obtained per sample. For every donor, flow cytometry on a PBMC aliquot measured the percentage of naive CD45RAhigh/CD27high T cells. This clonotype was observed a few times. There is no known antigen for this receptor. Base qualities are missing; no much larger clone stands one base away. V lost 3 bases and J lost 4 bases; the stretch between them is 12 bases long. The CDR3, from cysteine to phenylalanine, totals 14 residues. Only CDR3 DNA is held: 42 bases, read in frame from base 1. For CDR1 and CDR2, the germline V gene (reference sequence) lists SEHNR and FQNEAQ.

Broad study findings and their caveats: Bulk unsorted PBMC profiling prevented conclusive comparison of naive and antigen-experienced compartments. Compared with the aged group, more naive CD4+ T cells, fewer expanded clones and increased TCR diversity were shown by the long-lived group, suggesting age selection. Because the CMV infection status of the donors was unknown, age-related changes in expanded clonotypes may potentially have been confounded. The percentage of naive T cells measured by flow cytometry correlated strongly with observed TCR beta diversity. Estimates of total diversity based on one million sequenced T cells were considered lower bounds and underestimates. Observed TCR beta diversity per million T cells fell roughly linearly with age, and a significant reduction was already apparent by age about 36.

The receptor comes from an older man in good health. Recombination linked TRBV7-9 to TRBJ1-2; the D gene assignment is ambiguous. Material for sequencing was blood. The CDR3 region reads CASSLEGPSYGYTF. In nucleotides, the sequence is TGTGCCAGCAGCTTGGAGGGCCCATCCTATGGCTACACCTTC.